The 29 T cell receptor beta chains in this list originate from one sample, sequenced in a study of response to subunit inactivated influenza vaccine. Each CDR3 protein is one row after TCRdb ran MiXCR on the RT-PCR reads. In the table there are 300,000 to 350,000 distinct CDR3 sequences, roughly 22% of which are singletons. Sequenced here: PBMCs from blood, sampled approximately 22 months after vaccination. All receptors come from a man between 50 and 75 years old who received an inactivated influenza vaccine.

The V call is TRBV11-1, the J call TRBJ1-1; 8 bases align to TRBD1. The CDR3 runs to 18 residues. The germline V gene has CDR1 SGHAT and CDR2 FQDESV (reference sequence). The V segment lost 3 bases and the J segment 2 bases; nucleotides outside the gene matches: 14. The CDR3 loop is CASSFPSGTGVGNTEAFF. DNA of the CDR3: TGTGCCAGCAGCTTCCCCTCCGGGACAGGAGTGGGTAACACTGAAGCTTTCTTT. Drawing the rest from reference TRBV11-1 and TRBJ1-1, the complete variable domain is EAEVAQSPRYKITEKSQAVAFWCDPISGHATLYWYRQILGQGPELLVQFQDESVVDDSQLPKDRFSAERLKGVDSTLKIQPAELGDSAMYLCASSFPSGTGVGNTEAFFGQGTRLTVV.

The rearrangement links TRBV4-3 to TRBJ2-7, with 12 bases that match TRBD2. This CDR3 region has 15 residues. V was pared by 6 bases and J by 1 base, with 4 bases of the junction left unmatched. Per the germline V gene, CDR1 is LGHNA and CDR2 is YSLEER. The CDR3 DNA reads as TGCGCCAGCAGATTCGGGACTAGCGGGTCCTACGAGCAGTACTTC. Translation gives CASRFGTSGSYEQYF.

In nucleotides, the CDR3 is TGCGCCAGCAGCTTGTTGCGGGAGGGCCGATGGGGAAGCACAGATACGCAGTATTTT. Translated: CASSLLREGRWGSTDTQYF. The chain joins TRBV5-1 to TRBJ2-3; 9 bases align to TRBD2. Germline lookup yields CDR1 SGHRS and CDR2 YFSETQ. With 1 base clipped from V and 0 bases from J, the junction kept 12 bases outside the gene matches. CDR3 size: 19 residues.

This clonotype was seen a few times. The chain links TRBV4-2 to TRBJ2-1, with 7 bases that match TRBD2. CDR3 length: 15 residues. Germline trimming cut 1 base from V and 4 bases from J; bases unmatched to any gene: 4. Looked up from germline, CDR1 is LGHNA and CDR2 is YNFKEQ. CDR3 amino acids: CASSQVGGTYNEQFF. In DNA, the CDR3 is TGTGCCAGCAGCCAAGTGGGGGGGACTTACAATGAGCAGTTCTTC.

The chain joins TRBV5-1 to TRBJ1-2; 7 nucleotides agree with TRBD1. Germline lookup yields CDR1 SGHRS and CDR2 YFSETQ. The CDR3 covers 15 residues. V gave up 4 bases and J gave up 1 base; unmatched junction bases: 7. CDR3 residues: CASSVQGQNNYGYTF. CDR3 coding DNA: TGCGCCAGCAGCGTCCAGGGACAGAATAACTATGGCTACACCTTC.

V usage is TRBV19 and J usage is TRBJ2-7; 9 nucleotides match TRBD2. Per the germline V gene, CDR1 is LNHDA and CDR2 is SQIVND (reference sequence). Losses at the gene ends were 3 bases for V and 2 bases for J; bases not matched to a gene: 5. The CDR3 has 15 amino acids. The CDR3 is CASSIMLAGAYEQYF. The CDR3 nucleotides are TGTGCCAGTAGTATCATGTTAGCGGGAGCCTACGAGCAGTACTTC.

V and J are TRBV20-1 and TRBJ2-1; 9 bases agree with TRBD2. The V gene's germline CDR1 is DFQATT and CDR2 SNEGSKA (reference sequence). The V and J ends lost 5 bases and 7 bases, in that order; junction bases with no gene match: 9. This CDR3 region has 14 residues. The CDR3 DNA sequence: TGCAGTGCTTCACGGACTAGCGCTAAGAATGAGCAGTTCTTC. Translating it yields CSASRTSAKNEQFF.

The J gene is TRBJ2-5, the V gene TRBV20-1; D is possibly TRBD2 (5 bases). Trimming left V 3 bases short and J 4 bases short, with 15 bases between. Looked up from germline, CDR1 is DFQATT and CDR2 is SNEGSKA (reference sequence). The CDR3 extends over 14 amino acids. The CDR3 protein is CSASRSHGGETQYF. DNA of the CDR3: TGCAGTGCTAGCCGCTCCCATGGAGGAGAGACCCAGTACTTC.

As to this clonotype: This may arise from a read error, as a much more abundant clone is one base away. The V call is TRBV20-1, the J call TRBJ1-1, with D perhaps TRBD1 (5 bases). Germline CDR1 reads DFQATT; CDR2 reads SNEGSKA (reference sequence). The CDR3 has 13 amino acids. The CDR3 is CSASSGIHTGAFF. CDR3 in DNA: TGCAGTGCTAGTTCAGGGATCCACACTGGAGCTTTCTTT.

V usage is TRBV7-2 and J usage is TRBJ1-2, with D maybe TRBD1 (5 bases). V lost 5 bases and J lost 0, with 19 bases in between. The CDR3 contains 17 residues. Germline CDR1 reads SGHTA; CDR2 reads FQGNSA. The CDR3 nucleotides read TGTGCCAGCAGCCTCGTGACCGGGACCCACGCTAACTATGGCTACACCTTC. It codes for CASSLVTGTHANYGYTF.

This clonotype showed up just a few times. The chain uses TRBV29-1 and TRBJ1-2; D is undetermined. Trimming took off 3 bases at V and 4 bases at J, with 12 bases between the two ends. This CDR3 has 13 amino acids. Per germline, CDR1 SQVTM and CDR2 ANQGSEA. Here the CDR3 reads CSVEWRKGYGYTF. The CDR3 nucleotides read TGCAGCGTTGAGTGGCGGAAAGGCTATGGCTACACCTTC.

This rearrangement joins TRBV5-5 to TRBJ2-7, with TRBD1 as a possible D gene (6 bases). This CDR3 comprises 15 residues. Trimming left V 3 bases short and J 2 bases short, with 15 bases between. In germline, CDR1 is SGHKS, CDR2 YYEKEE (reference sequence). This CDR3 reads CASSSPGTITYEQYF. CDR3 DNA: TGTGCCAGCAGCTCCCCCGGGACAATTACCTACGAGCAGTACTTC.

A few counts support this clonotype. The V gene is TRBV5-1, the J gene TRBJ1-3; D unresolved. The CDR3 is made up of 11 amino acids. CDR1 and CDR2 (germline): SGHRS, YFSETQ. V was shortened by 0 bases and J by 8 bases, with 3 bases between the two germline ends. CDR3 DNA: TGCGCCAGCAGCTTGGACCACACCATATATTTT. Its translation is CASSLDHTIYF.

To note about this clonotype: Since a much larger clone is just one base distant, this may be a read error. The chain combines TRBV27 with TRBJ1-2; D remains unclear. The CDR3 contains 11 residues. Germline lookup yields CDR1 MNHEY and CDR2 SMNVEV (reference sequence). The CDR3, as DNA: TGTGCCAGCAGTTCCCAACAGATACAGATCTTC. Encoded protein: CASSSQQIQIF.

In this sample, this clonotype turned up a few times. This chain links TRBV7-8 with TRBJ1-6; 7 bases line up with TRBD1. V shed 3 bases, J shed 6 bases, and the junction held 8 bases outside the gene matches. Germline V gives CDR1 SGHVS, CDR2 FQNEAQ. CDR3 length: 16 residues. For the CDR3, the DNA is TGTGCCAGCAGCTTGGGGCCCGGACAGGTTAATTCACCCCTCCACTTT. Protein: CASSLGPGQVNSPLHF.

The chain employs TRBV19 and TRBJ1-2; D unresolved. Deletions cut 5 bases from V and 2 bases from J, with 18 bases between. Germline V gene sequence: CDR1 LNHDA, CDR2 SQIVND (reference sequence). The CDR3 length is 16 residues. The DNA of the CDR3 is TGTGCCAGTAGTGAATTTGACGGAGCGCGAAACTATGGCTACACCTTC. Its protein product is CASSEFDGARNYGYTF.

This clonotype was observed a few times. The rearrangement uses TRBV20-1 and TRBJ1-2, with D hard to call. CDR1 and CDR2 (germline): DFQATT, SNEGSKA (reference sequence). CDR3 length: 14 amino acids. With 8 bases removed from V and 2 bases from J, the gap between germline ends came to 18 bases. The CDR3 nucleotides are TGCAGTTCCGGGGATGGACTGCGCAACTATGGCTACACCTTC. It encodes CSSGDGLRNYGYTF.

The V call is TRBV2, the J call TRBJ2-3; weak D call: TRBD1 (6 bases). CDR1 is SNHLY, CDR2 FYNNEI, per germline. V lost 8 bases to trimming and J lost 3 bases, with 21 bases between them. The CDR3 loop spans 16 amino acids. The CDR3 region has the DNA TGTGCCAGCCCTGACACACAGGGTCGGAGGACAGATACGCAGTATTTT. It codes for CASPDTQGRRTDTQYF.

This clonotype was counted a few times. The rearrangement joins TRBV3-1 to TRBJ2-7; 9 nucleotides agree with TRBD2. The V and J ends lost 4 bases and 2 bases, in that order; junction bases with no gene match: 12. This CDR3 is built from 17 residues. CDR1 is LGHDT, CDR2 YNNKEL, per germline (reference sequence). The CDR3 is CASSPQGLALVAYEQYF. DNA of the CDR3: TGTGCCAGCAGCCCCCAGGGACTAGCACTGGTGGCCTACGAGCAGTACTTC.

The V call is TRBV11-2, the J call TRBJ2-5, with D unresolved. Trimming shortened V by 0 bases and J by 9 bases, and 20 bases separated the two germline ends. The CDR3 has 16 amino acids. Germline CDR1 reads SGHAT; CDR2 reads FQNNGV. The CDR3 spells CASSLDLGQVAVAQYF. CDR3 sequence (DNA): TGTGCCAGCAGCTTAGATCTCGGGCAGGTGGCGGTGGCCCAGTACTTC.

This clonotype showed up just a few times. The chain uses TRBV6-2 or TRBV6-3 and TRBJ2-5; D may match TRBD1 or TRBD2 (5 bases each). V shed 2 bases and J shed 0 bases, with 13 bases lying between them. This CDR3 comprises 16 residues. From germline, CDR1 is MNHEY and CDR2 SVGEGT. The CDR3 DNA follows: TGTGCCAGCAGTTACATCGCAGGGAGTTACCAAGAGACCCAGTACTTC. Amino acids: CASSYIAGSYQETQYF.

This clonotype was observed a handful of times. This chain uses TRBV15 with TRBJ2-2; TRBD1 matches 7 bases. The germline V gene has CDR1 LNHNV and CDR2 YYDKDF (reference sequence). The CDR3 consists of 16 residues. After removal of 1 base from V and 4 bases from J, the junction contained 6 bases not matched to a gene. Here the CDR3 reads CATSRGPGGSTGELFF. DNA of the CDR3: TGTGCCACCAGCAGAGGTCCAGGGGGAAGCACCGGGGAGCTGTTTTTT.

This clonotype was counted a few times. The rearrangement uses TRBV28 and TRBJ2-1; D is perhaps TRBD2 (5 bases). The V and J ends lost 4 bases and 2 bases respectively, with 18 bases between them. Per the germline V gene, CDR1 is MDHEN and CDR2 is SYDVKM. The CDR3 extends over 17 amino acids. CDR3 sequence (DNA): TGTGCCAGCAGTTCTTTGGGCGTCTCGCGGGCCTACAATGAGCAGTTCTTC. Its translation: CASSSLGVSRAYNEQFF. Combining the CDR3 with reference TRBV28 and TRBJ2-1 gives the whole variable domain DVKVTQSSRYLVKRTGEKVFLECVQDMDHENMFWYRQDPGLGLRLIYFSYDVKMKEKGDIPEGYSVSREKKERFSLILESASTNQTSMYLCASSSLGVSRAYNEQFFGPGTRLTVL.

This chain connects TRBV24-1 to TRBJ2-3, with 8 nucleotides matching TRBD2. The ends lost 0 bases at V and 5 bases at J; junction bases unmatched: 6. The CDR3 is 16 amino acids. Germline V gene sequence: CDR1 KGHDR, CDR2 SFDVKD. For the CDR3, the DNA is TGTGCCACCAGTGATTTGAAAAAGCGGGAGAAAGATACGCAGTATTTT. It translates to CATSDLKKREKDTQYF.

This clonotype has only a few counts. V and J are TRBV25-1 and TRBJ1-5; D uncertain. Germline V gives CDR1 MGHDK, CDR2 SYGVNS. Trimming took 4 bases from V and 1 from J, leaving 11 bases between them. The CDR3 loop spans 15 amino acids. The CDR3 DNA follows: TGTGCCAGCAGTGTCCGTGGTTGGAGCAATCAGCCCCAGCATTTT. It is translated as CASSVRGWSNQPQHF. Combining the CDR3 with reference TRBV25-1 and TRBJ1-5 gives the whole variable domain EADIYQTPRYLVIGTGKKITLECSQTMGHDKMYWYQQDPGMELHLIHYSYGVNSTEKGDLSSESTVSRIRTEHFPLTLESARPSHTSQYLCASSVRGWSNQPQHFGDGTRLSIL.

At least ten counts were recorded for this clonotype. The V gene is TRBV5-1, the J gene TRBJ1-6; D perhaps matches TRBD1 (5 bases). This CDR3 contains 16 residues. V was trimmed by 0 bases and J by 10 bases, leaving 17 bases between them. Germline V gene sequence: CDR1 SGHRS, CDR2 YFSETQ. The CDR3 DNA is TGCGCCAGCAGCTTGGGACCCAGGGAAAGCAAGTCACCCCTCCACTTT. Translated: CASSLGPRESKSPLHF.

This clonotype was seen only a few times. DNA for the CDR3: TGCGCCAGCAGCCAAGAACTTCCGGGGCGGGGATCCTACGAGCAGTACTTC. Translated: CASSQELPGRGSYEQYF. The chain has TRBV4-1 and TRBJ2-7, with D perhaps TRBD2 (6 bases). V dropped 0 bases and J dropped 1 base, with 16 bases sitting between them. The CDR3 consists of 17 residues. The V gene's germline CDR1 is MGHRA and CDR2 YSYEKL.

This clonotype was observed a handful of times. The chain links TRBV4-2 to TRBJ2-1; TRBD2 might be the D (6 bases). CDR3 length: 16 residues. The germline V gene has CDR1 LGHNA and CDR2 YNFKEQ. The germline V and J ends were trimmed by 4 bases and 8 bases, with 21 bases remaining between them. This chain's CDR3 is CASSLPPEGRRDEQFF. The DNA of the CDR3 is TGTGCCAGCAGCCTCCCCCCGGAGGGGCGGCGGGATGAGCAGTTCTTC.

In this sample, this clonotype turned up many times. The chain combines TRBV5-6 with TRBJ1-1, with D possibly being TRBD1 (5 bases). From germline, CDR1 is SGHDT and CDR2 YYEEEE. CDR3 size: 13 residues. Trimming took off 3 bases at V and 7 bases at J, with 13 bases between the two ends. CDR3 bases: TGTGCCAGCAGCTACCCGCCCGGGGGTGAAGCTTTCTTT. Translated: CASSYPPGGEAFF.